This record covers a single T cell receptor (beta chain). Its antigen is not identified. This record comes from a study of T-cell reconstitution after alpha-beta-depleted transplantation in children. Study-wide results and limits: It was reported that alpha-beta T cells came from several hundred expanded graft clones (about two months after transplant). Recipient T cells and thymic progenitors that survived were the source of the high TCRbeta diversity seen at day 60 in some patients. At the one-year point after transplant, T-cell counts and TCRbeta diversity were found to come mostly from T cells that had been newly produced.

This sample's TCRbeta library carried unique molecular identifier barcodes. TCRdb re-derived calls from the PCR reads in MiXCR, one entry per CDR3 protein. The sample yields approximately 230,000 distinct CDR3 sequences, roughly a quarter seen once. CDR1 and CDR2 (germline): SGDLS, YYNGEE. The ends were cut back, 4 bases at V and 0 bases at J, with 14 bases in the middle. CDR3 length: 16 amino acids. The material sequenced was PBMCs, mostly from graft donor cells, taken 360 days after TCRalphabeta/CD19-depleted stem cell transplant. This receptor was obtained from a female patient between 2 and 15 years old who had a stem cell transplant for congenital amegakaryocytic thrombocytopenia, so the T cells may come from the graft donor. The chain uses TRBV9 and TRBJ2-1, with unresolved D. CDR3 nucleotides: TGTGCCAGCAGCACTAAGCCTCCCAGCTCCTACAATGAGCAGTTCTTC. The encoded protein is CASSTKPPSSYNEQFF.